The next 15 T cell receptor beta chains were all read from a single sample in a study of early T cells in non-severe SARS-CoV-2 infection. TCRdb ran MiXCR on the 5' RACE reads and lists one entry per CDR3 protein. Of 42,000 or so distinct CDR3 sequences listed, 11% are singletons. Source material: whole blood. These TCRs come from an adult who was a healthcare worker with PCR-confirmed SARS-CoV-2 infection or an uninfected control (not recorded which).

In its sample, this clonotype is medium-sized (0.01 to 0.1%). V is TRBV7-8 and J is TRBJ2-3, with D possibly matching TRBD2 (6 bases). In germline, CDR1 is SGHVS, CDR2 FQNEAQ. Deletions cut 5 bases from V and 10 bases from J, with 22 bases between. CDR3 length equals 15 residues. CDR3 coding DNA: TGTGCCAGCAGCCCCGCCGGGAGCGGACTTGGATCGCAGTATTTT. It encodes CASSPAGSGLGSQYF.

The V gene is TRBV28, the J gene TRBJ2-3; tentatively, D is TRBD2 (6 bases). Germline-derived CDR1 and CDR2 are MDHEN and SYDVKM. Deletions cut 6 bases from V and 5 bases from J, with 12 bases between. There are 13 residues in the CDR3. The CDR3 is CASRDARGDTQYF. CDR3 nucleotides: TGTGCCAGCAGGGACGCGCGGGGAGATACGCAGTATTTT.

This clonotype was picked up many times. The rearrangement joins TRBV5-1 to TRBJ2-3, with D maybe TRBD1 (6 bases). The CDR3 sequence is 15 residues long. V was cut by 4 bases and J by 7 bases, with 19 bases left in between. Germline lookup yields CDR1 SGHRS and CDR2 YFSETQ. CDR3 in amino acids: CASSPQTGGFNTQYF. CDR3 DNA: TGCGCCAGCAGCCCCCAGACAGGAGGCTTTAATACGCAGTATTTT.

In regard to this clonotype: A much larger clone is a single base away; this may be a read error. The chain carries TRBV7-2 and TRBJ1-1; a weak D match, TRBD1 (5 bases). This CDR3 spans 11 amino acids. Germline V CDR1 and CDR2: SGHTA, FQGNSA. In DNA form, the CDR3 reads TGTGCCAGCAGCTTAGACTGGACATCTATCTTT. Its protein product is CASSLDWTSIF.

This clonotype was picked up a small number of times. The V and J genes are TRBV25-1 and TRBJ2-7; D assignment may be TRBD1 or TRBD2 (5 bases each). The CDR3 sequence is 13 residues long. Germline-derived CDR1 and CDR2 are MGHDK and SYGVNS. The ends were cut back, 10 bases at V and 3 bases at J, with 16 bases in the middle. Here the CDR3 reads CATQPGTVYEQYF. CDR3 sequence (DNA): TGTGCCACCCAACCCGGGACGGTCTACGAGCAGTACTTC.

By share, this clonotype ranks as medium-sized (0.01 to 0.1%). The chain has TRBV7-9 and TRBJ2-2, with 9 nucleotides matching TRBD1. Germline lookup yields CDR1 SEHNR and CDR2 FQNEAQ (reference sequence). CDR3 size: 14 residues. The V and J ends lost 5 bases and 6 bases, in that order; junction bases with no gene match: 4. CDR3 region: CASSKGQGSGELFF. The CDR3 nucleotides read TGTGCCAGCAGCAAAGGACAGGGGTCCGGGGAGCTGTTTTTT.

Written as DNA, the CDR3 is TGTGCCAGCAGTGCCCCAAGTGTGTTCGAGCAGTACTTC. Protein sequence: CASSAPSVFEQYF. This chain links TRBV28 with TRBJ2-7; D is unclear. The germline gives CDR1 MDHEN, CDR2 SYDVKM. The V and J ends lost 5 bases and 6 bases respectively, with 14 bases between them. This CDR3 has 13 residues.

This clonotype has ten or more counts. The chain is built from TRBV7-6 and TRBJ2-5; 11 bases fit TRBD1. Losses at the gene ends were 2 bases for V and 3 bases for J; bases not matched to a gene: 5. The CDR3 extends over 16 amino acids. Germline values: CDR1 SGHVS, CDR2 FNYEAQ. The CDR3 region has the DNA TGTGCCAGCAGCTTACGTGGACAGGGGGCCGAAGAGACCCAGTACTTC. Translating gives CASSLRGQGAEETQYF.

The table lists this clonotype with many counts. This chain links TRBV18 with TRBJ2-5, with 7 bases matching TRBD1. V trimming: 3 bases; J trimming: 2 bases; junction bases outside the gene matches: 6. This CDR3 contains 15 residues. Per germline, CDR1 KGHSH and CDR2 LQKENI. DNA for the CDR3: TGTGCCAGCTCACCGGGACAGAGTCTACAAGAGACCCAGTACTTC. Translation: CASSPGQSLQETQYF.

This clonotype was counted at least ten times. The CDR3 loop is CSARESSGSLKQFF. For the CDR3, the DNA is TGCAGTGCTAGAGAATCTAGCGGGAGCCTTAAGCAGTTCTTC. This chain connects TRBV20-1 to TRBJ2-1, with 10 positions matching TRBD2. V shed 0 bases, J shed 11 bases, and the junction held 7 bases outside the gene matches. The CDR3 length is 14 residues. CDR1 DFQATT and CDR2 SNEGSKA come from the germline V gene (reference sequence).

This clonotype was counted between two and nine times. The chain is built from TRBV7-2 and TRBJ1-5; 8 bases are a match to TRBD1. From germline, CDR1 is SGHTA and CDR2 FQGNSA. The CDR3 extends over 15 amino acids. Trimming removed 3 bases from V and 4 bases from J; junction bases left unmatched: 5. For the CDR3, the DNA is TGTGCCAGCAGCTTGTCAGGGGGCCGAAATCAGCCCCAGCATTTT. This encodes CASSLSGGRNQPQHF. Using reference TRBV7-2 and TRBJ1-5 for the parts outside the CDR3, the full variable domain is GAGVSQSPSNKVTEKGKDVELRCDPISGHTALYWYRQSLGQGLEFLIYFQGNSAPDKSGLPSDRFSAERTGGSVSTLTIQRTQQEDSAVYLCASSLSGGRNQPQHFGDGTRLSIL.

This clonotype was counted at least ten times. The CDR3 region is CASSHRGWDQPQHF. The CDR3 DNA reads as TGTGCCAGCAGTCACAGGGGTTGGGATCAGCCCCAGCATTTT. The chain uses TRBV6-6 and TRBJ1-5; 7 positions agree with TRBD1. Trimming at V came to 5 bases and at J to 5 bases, leaving 6 bases not matched to a gene. The CDR3 totals 14 residues. The germline V gene encodes CDR1 MNHNY and CDR2 SVGAGI (reference sequence).

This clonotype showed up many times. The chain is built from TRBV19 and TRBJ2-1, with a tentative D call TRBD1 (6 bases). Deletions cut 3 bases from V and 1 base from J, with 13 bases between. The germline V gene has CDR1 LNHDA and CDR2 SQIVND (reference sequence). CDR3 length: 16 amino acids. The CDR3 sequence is CASSIRDTSSYNEQFF. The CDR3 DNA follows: TGTGCCAGTAGTATCCGGGACACATCTTCCTACAATGAGCAGTTCTTC.

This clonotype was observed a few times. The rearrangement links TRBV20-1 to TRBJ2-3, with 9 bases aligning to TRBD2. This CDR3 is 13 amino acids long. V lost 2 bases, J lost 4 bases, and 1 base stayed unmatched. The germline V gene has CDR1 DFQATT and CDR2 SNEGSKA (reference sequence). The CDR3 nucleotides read TGCAGTGCTAGAACTAGCGGGTCAGATACGCAGTATTTT. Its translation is CSARTSGSDTQYF.

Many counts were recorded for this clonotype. The CDR3 coding sequence is TGTGCCAGCAGCACAGTTACTGGGTACAATGAGCAGTTCTTC. It yields the protein CASSTVTGYNEQFF. The chain recombines TRBV27 with TRBJ2-1, with no clear D. From germline, CDR1 is MNHEY and CDR2 SMNVEV (reference sequence). The CDR3 runs 14 residues. Trimming pared 6 bases from V and 4 bases from J, leaving 13 bases between.